These 23 T cell receptor beta chains share one sample of origin, sequenced in a study of cytomegalovirus exposure and HLA in healthy donors. It was with 60 Vbeta and 13 Jbeta primers that the PCR ran. Method: immunoSEQ multiplex PCR; TCRdb's copy keeps in-frame clones and lacks some. Of 95,000 to 150,000 clones in the sample, around 86% are singletons; the top ten hold around 2%. The sample consisted of PBMCs. The receptors derive from a man younger than 45 in good health and CMV-seronegative.

The chain combines TRBV5-6 with TRBJ2-2; TRBD2 matches 11 bases. Per germline, CDR1 SGHDT and CDR2 YYEEEE. The CDR3 is made up of 16 amino acids. With V trimmed by 4 bases and J by 6 bases, 8 bases remained unmatched. As DNA, the CDR3 is TGTGCCAGCAGCACCGGAACTAGCGGGGGAGCCGGGGAGCTGTTTTTT. As protein: CASSTGTSGGAGELFF.

This sequence joins TRBV6-1 and TRBJ1-5; no definite D call. Germline values: CDR1 MNHNS, CDR2 SASEGT. The CDR3 totals 13 residues. The V gene lost 2 bases and the J gene lost 4 bases, with 6 bases spanning the gap. This CDR3 is CASSEFPNQPQHF. CDR3 bases: TGTGCCAGCAGTGAATTCCCTAATCAGCCCCAGCATTTT.

This chain uses TRBV28 with TRBJ1-6, with D perhaps TRBD1 (5 bases). The CDR3 consists of 13 residues. Germline V gene data show CDR1 as MDHEN and CDR2 as SYDVKM. The CDR3 protein is CAGGSSYNSPLHF. CDR3 in DNA: TGTGCTGGGGGGAGCTCCTATAATTCACCCCTCCACTTT.

J is TRBJ1-2 and V is TRBV6-6; D is unresolved. The CDR3 runs 13 residues. The V end lost 2 bases, the J end lost 8 bases, and 12 bases lay between the germline ends. Germline CDR1 MNHNY, CDR2 SVGAGI (reference sequence). In DNA, the CDR3 is TGTGCCAGCAGTTACATCGGCAGACTCGGCTACACCTTC. It is translated as CASSYIGRLGYTF.

The chain employs TRBV7-2 and TRBJ2-7; maybe TRBD1 (6 bases). Trimming pared 0 bases from V and 6 bases from J, leaving 6 bases between. Germline CDR1 and CDR2: SGHTA and FQGNSA. The CDR3 loop spans 12 amino acids. The CDR3 bases are TGTGCCAGCAGCTTAGCAGGGGGCGAGCAGTACTTC. As protein: CASSLAGGEQYF.

The chain combines TRBV19 with TRBJ1-2, with 9 bases fitting TRBD1. This CDR3 is built from 15 residues. V lost 6 bases and J lost 0; bases outside the gene matches: 5. The germline V gene has CDR1 LNHDA and CDR2 SQIVND (reference sequence). The CDR3 DNA is TGTGCCAGTAGAATACAGGGGGCAACTAACTATGGCTACACCTTC. Encoded protein: CASRIQGATNYGYTF.

V gene TRBV19 combines with J gene TRBJ1-1, with 8 bases aligning to TRBD1. The CDR3 length is 16 residues. The germline CDR1 and CDR2 sequences are LNHDA and SQIVND (reference sequence). Trimming took 5 bases from V and 0 from J; bases not matched to a gene: 8. Here the CDR3 reads CASSPQTGDLNTEAFF. The CDR3 DNA sequence: TGTGCCAGTAGTCCTCAGACAGGGGACCTGAACACTGAAGCTTTCTTT.

The chain employs TRBV5-5 and TRBJ1-1; D is perhaps TRBD1 (6 bases). V lost 3 bases and J 7 bases, leaving 19 bases between the germline ends. The CDR3 extends over 15 amino acids. Germline V gene sequence: CDR1 SGHKS, CDR2 YYEKEE (reference sequence). The CDR3, as DNA: TGTGCCAGCAGCTCCCCTCCCGAGGGGGACCGTGAAGCTTTCTTT. Translated: CASSSPPEGDREAFF.

The chain employs TRBV5-1 and TRBJ2-5; TRBD2 aligns across 8 bases. Germline CDR1 SGHRS, CDR2 YFSETQ. The length of the CDR3 is 17 residues. V shed 0 bases and J 7 bases; nucleotides not matched to a gene: 14. The CDR3 loop reads CASSLETGSGGTSTQYF. The DNA of the CDR3 is TGCGCCAGCAGCTTGGAAACAGGGTCGGGAGGGACATCGACCCAGTACTTC.

This chain connects TRBV6-6 to TRBJ2-7; possibly TRBD1 for D (6 bases). V was pared by 8 bases and J by 3 bases, with 14 bases between. The CDR3 totals 13 residues. Germline V gives CDR1 MNHNY, CDR2 SVGAGI (reference sequence). CDR3 region: CASGTTAYYEQYF. CDR3 nucleotides: TGTGCCAGCGGGACAACAGCGTACTACGAGCAGTACTTC.

In the case of this clone: A junction end diverges from the germline sequence, so it may reflect a read error. The chain recombines TRBV19 with TRBJ2-4; 8 bases map to TRBD2. The CDR3 is 14 residues long. The germline CDR1 and CDR2 sequences are LNHDA and SQIVND (reference sequence). The CDR3 is CASSSGGVKNSQYF. CDR3 in DNA: TGTGCCAGTAGTTCGGGGGGGGTCAAAAACAGTCAGTACTTC.

The DNA of the CDR3 is TGTGCCAGCAGCTTACAGACGGGCTACGAGCAGTACTTC. It translates to CASSLQTGYEQYF. The V call is TRBV7-2, the J call TRBJ2-7; D uncertain. The CDR3 runs to 13 residues. Trimming took off 2 bases at V and 3 bases at J, with 8 bases between the two ends. Germline lookup yields CDR1 SGHTA and CDR2 FQGNSA.

The chain joins TRBV25-1 to TRBJ1-6, with TRBD1 matching 9 bases. The junction had 6 bases not matched to a gene; V was cut back by 5 bases and J by 7 bases. The germline gives CDR1 MGHDK, CDR2 SYGVNS. This CDR3 contains 15 residues. CDR3 nucleotides: TGTGCCAGCAGTTACAGGGGGCTCAAGAATTCACCCCTCCACTTT. This translates into CASSYRGLKNSPLHF. The entire variable domain, with the rest obtained from reference TRBV25-1 and TRBJ1-6, is as follows: EADIYQTPRYLVIGTGKKITLECSQTMGHDKMYWYQQDPGMELHLIHYSYGVNSTEKGDLSSESTVSRIRTEHFPLTLESARPSHTSQYLCASSYRGLKNSPLHFGNGTRLTVT.

The rearrangement links TRBV11-2 to TRBJ2-7; 7 nucleotides line up with TRBD1. Germline V lookup: CDR1 SGHAT, CDR2 FQNNGV. The CDR3 runs to 16 residues. V trimming: 3 bases; J trimming: 0 bases; junction bases outside the gene matches: 8. The CDR3: CASSLEQGLGSYEQYF. CDR3 in DNA: TGTGCCAGCAGCTTGGAACAGGGGCTCGGCTCCTACGAGCAGTACTTC.

The chain combines TRBV11-2 with TRBJ2-7; a weak D match, TRBD2 (5 bases). The V end lost 4 bases, the J end lost 13 bases, and 14 bases lay between the germline ends. The germline V gene encodes CDR1 SGHAT and CDR2 FQNNGV. The CDR3 covers 11 residues. The CDR3 bases are TGTGCCAGCAGCTGGGAGACTGAGTACTACTTC. This codes for CASSWETEYYF.

This rearrangement joins TRBV29-1 to TRBJ1-2; 11 nucleotides align to TRBD1. The V segment lost 6 bases and the J segment 8 bases; nucleotides outside the gene matches: 5. The germline CDR1 and CDR2 sequences are SQVTM and ANQGSEA. This CDR3 spans 12 amino acids. CDR3 coding DNA: TGCAGCGTGGGGACAGGGGGACTAGGCTACACCTTC. Translated: CSVGTGGLGYTF.

The chain joins TRBV28 to TRBJ1-1; D uncertain. The germline gives CDR1 MDHEN, CDR2 SYDVKM. The CDR3 loop spans 11 amino acids. Trimming took off 4 bases at V and 3 bases at J, with 3 bases between the two ends. DNA of the CDR3: TGTGCCAGCAGTTACTACACTGAAGCTTTCTTT. Amino acid sequence: CASSYYTEAFF.

A word on this clone: Other DNA variants within this sample encode the same CDR3. The chain recombines TRBV29-1 with TRBJ2-1, with D possibly TRBD1 on 6 matching bases. There are 12 residues in the CDR3. Germline V gene sequence: CDR1 SQVTM, CDR2 ANQGSEA. Trimming removed 4 bases at V and 4 bases at J, with 8 bases between. Here the CDR3 reads CSVGQVYNEQFF. The CDR3 DNA follows: TGCAGCGTTGGACAGGTGTACAATGAGCAGTTCTTC.

This chain links TRBV19 with TRBJ2-2; 7 bases line up with TRBD1. Germline CDR1 is LNHDA and CDR2 is SQIVND (reference sequence). The CDR3 contains 14 residues. V trimming: 4 bases; J trimming: 7 bases; junction bases outside the gene matches: 6. The CDR3 region is CASSTLQGSGELFF. For the CDR3, the DNA is TGTGCCAGTAGTACCCTACAGGGGAGCGGGGAGCTGTTTTTT. The full variable domain, in which reference TRBV19 and TRBJ2-2 provide the parts outside the CDR3, is DGGITQSPKYLFRKEGQNVTLSCEQNLNHDAMYWYRQDPGQGLRLIYYSQIVNDFQKGDIAEGYSVSREKKESFPLTVTSAQKNPTAFYLCASSTLQGSGELFFGEGSRLTVL.

The chain carries TRBV9 and TRBJ2-2, with no clear D. CDR3 length equals 14 residues. CDR1 is SGDLS and CDR2 is YYNGEE in the germline V gene. V was shortened by 4 bases and J by 4 bases, with 11 bases between the two germline ends. CDR3 coding DNA: TGTGCCAGCAGCCCCCATCACGGCACCGGGGAGCTGTTTTTT. Translation gives CASSPHHGTGELFF.

The DNA for the CDR3 is TGTGCCAGCAGCGGGGGGGGAAACTATGGCTACACCTTC. This codes for CASSGGGNYGYTF. The chain employs TRBV7-9 and TRBJ1-2; D may be TRBD1 (5 bases). The CDR3 is 13 amino acids. The germline CDR1 and CDR2 sequences are SEHNR and FQNEAQ (reference sequence). V was clipped by 5 bases and J by 2 bases, with 9 bases between them.

The rearrangement links TRBV4-3 to TRBJ1-6, with D unresolved. V lost 0 bases, J lost 5 bases, and 8 bases lay in between. CDR3 length: 15 residues. Germline CDR1 and CDR2: LGHNA and YSLEER. CDR3 loop: CASSQESGNNSPLHF. CDR3 nucleotide sequence: TGCGCCAGCAGCCAAGAATCCGGGAATAATTCACCCCTCCACTTT.

The chain uses TRBV5-4 and TRBJ2-7, with TRBD1 matching 7 bases. The CDR3 length is 15 residues. Losses at the gene ends were 0 bases for V and 5 bases for J; bases not matched to a gene: 8. Germline V gene data show CDR1 as SGHNT and CDR2 as YYREEE (reference sequence). The CDR3 DNA follows: TGTGCCAGCAGCTTGGCCCAGGACAGGAGGCACGAGCAGTACTTC. Protein sequence: CASSLAQDRRHEQYF.